A selection of T cell receptor beta chains follows, all from one sample in a study of CD8 T cells in ankylosing spondylitis. TCRdb independently ran MiXCR on the 5' RACE reads; one entry per CDR3 protein. This sample carries approximately 100,000 distinct CDR3 sequences, roughly 8% of them seen once, and the ten largest clones take approximately 9.7%. The sequencing input was blood, either unsorted or a sorted T cell fraction (not recorded which). Every receptor here comes from a male donor with ankylosing spondylitis or in good health (not recorded which). Both conserved end residues are part of each CDR3. Fields, in order: V gene, D gene, clone size, J gene, CDR3 DNA, CDR3 protein. A D gene is named only where the DNA matches it firmly. Size values are once, few and many counts, or a class for expanded clones, and some rows have none.

TRBV20-1,TRBD1,many,TRBJ2-3,TGCAGTGCTAGTGCAGGGGGCGAGGCAGATACGCAGTATTTT,CSASAGGEADTQYF
TRBV10-3,TRBD2,few,TRBJ2-5,TGTGCCATCAGTGAGATTCTAGCGGGAGGGGTACAAGAGACCCAGTACTTC,CAISEILAGGVQETQYF
TRBV20-1,-,many,TRBJ1-6,TGCAGTGCTGGAGACTGGAGCTCCTATAATTCACCCCTCCACTTT,CSAGDWSSYNSPLHF
TRBV12-3/TRBV12-4,-,-,TRBJ2-1,TGTGCCAGCACCCAAGGGACCCCGGGGCAGTTCTTC,CASTQGTPGQFF
TRBV21-1,-,many,TRBJ2-7,TGTGCCAGCAGACAAGGACAGGGCCCCTCCTACGAGCAGTACTTC,CASRQGQGPSYEQYF
TRBV19,-,many,TRBJ1-4,TGTGCCAGTACCCACCTCTTGTCGGGTGAAGAAAAACTGTTTTTT,CASTHLLSGEEKLFF
TRBV20-1,TRBD2,many,TRBJ2-2,TGCAGTGCTAGACCCGGGACTAGCGGGACCGGGGAGCTGTTTTTT,CSARPGTSGTGELFF
TRBV7-2,TRBD2,many,TRBJ2-5,TGTGCCAGCAGCTTAGAGGGACTAGCAGGAGAGACCCAGTACTTC,CASSLEGLAGETQYF
TRBV3-1,-,many,TRBJ1-5,TGTGCCAGCAGCCAACAACCTCAAAGCAATCAGCCCCAGCATTTT,CASSQQPQSNQPQHF
TRBV20-1,TRBD1,many,TRBJ2-2,TGCAGTGCTAGGTCGGACAGGGGAAAGGCCGGGGAGCTGTTTTTT,CSARSDRGKAGELFF
TRBV9,-,-,TRBJ2-3,TGTGCCAGCAGCGCCCCAACCCGGAGGGAGGGCACAGATACGCAGTATTTT,CASSAPTRREGTDTQYF
TRBV27,TRBD1,few,TRBJ2-1,TGTGCCACCAAGGGGGCAGGGGACCACAATGAGCAGTTCTTC,CATKGAGDHNEQFF
TRBV7-6,TRBD1,many,TRBJ1-5,TGTGCCAGCAGCTTAGGATACAGGGGTAGCAATCAGCCCCAGCATTTT,CASSLGYRGSNQPQHF
TRBV20-1,-,many,TRBJ1-5,TGCAGTGCGCGCAGGGCGGGCCAGCCCCAGCATTTT,CSARRAGQPQHF
TRBV5-6,TRBD2,many,TRBJ2-1,TGTGCCAGCAGGGGGGGACTAGATCGTTACAATGAGCAGTTCTTC,CASRGGLDRYNEQFF
TRBV11-3,-,-,TRBJ2-2,TGTGCCAGCACCCGGCGAGGTAGCGGAGAGAACACCGGGGAGCTGTTTTTT,CASTRRGSGENTGELFF
TRBV29-1,TRBD1,-,TRBJ2-2,TGCAGCGTTGTCCGCCGGGACAGGGGAATGAACACCGGGGAGCTGTTTTTT,CSVVRRDRGMNTGELFF
TRBV3-1,-,many,TRBJ2-3,TGTGCCAGCAGACGACAGGACTCCGCTGATACGCAGTATTTT,CASRRQDSADTQYF
TRBV20-1,-,-,TRBJ1-5,TGCAGTGCTAGGGGCCCGGGGAGCAATCAGCCCCAGCATTTT,CSARGPGSNQPQHF
TRBV7-6,-,many,TRBJ1-2,TGTGCCAGCAGCTACACTCCGGACAGCAACTATGGCTACACCTTC,CASSYTPDSNYGYTF
TRBV20-1,-,many,TRBJ2-3,TGCAGTGCCCCCCTCATGGGCCGTAACACAGATACGCAGTATTTT,CSAPLMGRNTDTQYF
TRBV5-1,-,many,TRBJ2-5,TGCGCCAGCAGCTTGGATTGGGAGACCCAGTACTTC,CASSLDWETQYF
TRBV3-1,TRBD1,many,TRBJ1-1,TGTGCCAGCAGCCAAAGGGACAGGTTCACTGAAGCTTTCTTT,CASSQRDRFTEAFF
TRBV7-2,-,few,TRBJ1-5,TGTGCCAGCAGCTTACCGGAACAGCCCCAGCATTTT,CASSLPEQPQHF
TRBV6-1,-,few,TRBJ2-7,TGTGCCACCTCAGGGGAGGGAAAAACCTACGAGCAGTACTTC,CATSGEGKTYEQYF
TRBV10-3,-,many,TRBJ2-1,TGTGCCATCAGTGAGGGTCGGGAACTATACAATGAGCAGTTCTTC,CAISEGRELYNEQFF
TRBV7-9,-,many,TRBJ1-1,TGTGCCAGCAGCTTAGGATTGGCACTCCAGCTCGTCACTGAAGCTTTCTTT,CASSLGLALQLVTEAFF
TRBV7-2,-,many,TRBJ2-7,TGTGCCAGCAACCCAGGGGTCCTCGACGAGCAGTACTTC,CASNPGVLDEQYF
TRBV20-1,-,many,TRBJ2-3,TGCAGTGCCGACGGCCAGTTCACAGATACGCAGTATTTT,CSADGQFTDTQYF
TRBV20-1,-,-,TRBJ2-3,TGCAGTGCTAAAGAGACGTATACGCAGTATTTT,CSAKETYTQYF
TRBV7-2,-,few,TRBJ2-7,TGTGCCAGCAGCTTAGCGTTTGATAGCGGATACTACGAGCAGTACTTC,CASSLAFDSGYYEQYF
TRBV7-9,TRBD2,many,TRBJ2-1,TGTGCCAGCAGATCCACTAGCGGGAGTCCCTCCTACAATGAGCAGTTCTTC,CASRSTSGSPSYNEQFF
TRBV18,-,few,TRBJ2-3,TGTGCCAGCTCTCCCCGGGCCCTGGAATCAGATACGCAGTATTTT,CASSPRALESDTQYF
TRBV30,-,few,TRBJ2-7,TGTGCCTGGAAAGGAGGGGCCTACGAGCAGTACTTC,CAWKGGAYEQYF
TRBV24-1,TRBD2,many,TRBJ2-3,TGTGCCACCAGTGACACCCGTGTTGGTAGCGGGAGCACAGATACGCAGTATTTT,CATSDTRVGSGSTDTQYF
TRBV6-2/TRBV6-3,TRBD1,many,TRBJ2-4,TGTGCCAGCAGCCAGGGACAGGGGGCGGAAAACATTCAGTACTTC,CASSQGQGAENIQYF
TRBV7-9,-,many,TRBJ2-3,TGTGCCAGCAGCTCCCGGGACCTGCAGTATTTT,CASSSRDLQYF
TRBV9,TRBD1,many,TRBJ2-5,TGTGCCAGCAGCGTAGCTACTGGACAGGGAAGAGAGACCCAGTACTTC,CASSVATGQGRETQYF
TRBV25-1,TRBD2,many,TRBJ2-2,TGTGCCAGCAGTGAAACTAGCGGGTTCAACACCGGGGAGCTGTTTTTT,CASSETSGFNTGELFF
TRBV14,-,many,TRBJ2-1,TGTGCCAGCAGCCATATGGACAAGGCCTTCAGGGATGAGCAGTTCTTC,CASSHMDKAFRDEQFF
TRBV27,TRBD1,many,TRBJ1-1,TGTGCCAGCAGGAGACAGGGGATGAACACTGAAGCTTTCTTT,CASRRQGMNTEAFF
TRBV12-3/TRBV12-4,-,many,TRBJ1-5,TGTGCCAGCACTAACAGGGCAGGGAGTCAGCCCCAGCATTTT,CASTNRAGSQPQHF
TRBV19,TRBD2,many,TRBJ2-1,TGTGCCAGTAACCAACTAGCGGGAGTCTACAATGAGCAGTTCTTC,CASNQLAGVYNEQFF
TRBV12-3/TRBV12-4,-,many,TRBJ2-3,TGTGCCAGCAGTTTGGGCCTGAGCGGCACAGATACGCAGTATTTT,CASSLGLSGTDTQYF
TRBV5-1,TRBD2,many,TRBJ2-7,TGCGCCAGCAGCGTAGAAGCGGGACTCTATTACGAGCAGTACTTC,CASSVEAGLYYEQYF
TRBV20-1,TRBD1,many,TRBJ2-3,TGCAGTGCAGTCCCGGGACAGGGGCGCACAGATACGCAGTATTTT,CSAVPGQGRTDTQYF
TRBV12-3/TRBV12-4,TRBD1,many,TRBJ2-7,TGTGCCAGCAGTCGAACCCTCCCGGGACAGGGGGAGTACGAGCAGTACTTC,CASSRTLPGQGEYEQYF
TRBV12-3/TRBV12-4,-,-,TRBJ2-3,TGTGCCAGCAGCCGAAGAGACACAGATACGCAGTATTTT,CASSRRDTDTQYF
TRBV12-3/TRBV12-4,TRBD2,many,TRBJ2-3,TGTGCCAGCAGTTTTGCGGGAGGAGCGGGAGATACGCAGTATTTT,CASSFAGGAGDTQYF
TRBV24-1,TRBD2,-,TRBJ2-1,TGTGCCACCAGTGATTCCGGACTAGGGTCCTACACTGAGCAGTTCTTC,CATSDSGLGSYTEQFF
TRBV29-1,-,-,TRBJ1-2,TGCAGCGTTGAGTTGCCAGGGGAGGGAGGCTACACCTTC,CSVELPGEGGYTF
TRBV10-3,-,many,TRBJ1-6,TGTGCCATCAGTGAGTCCGGGGGGGAGGCACCCCTCCACTTT,CAISESGGEAPLHF
TRBV20-1,-,many,TRBJ1-2,TGCAGAGCCTCCAGGGACTATGGCTACACCTTC,CRASRDYGYTF
TRBV18,TRBD1,many,TRBJ2-3,TGTGCCAGCTCATTGGGACAGGCGGCCCTCCCAGATACGCAGTATTTT,CASSLGQAALPDTQYF
TRBV2,-,many,TRBJ1-1,TGTGCCAGCAGCGAAACCCCAATGCTCGCTGAAGCTTTCTTT,CASSETPMLAEAFF
TRBV9,-,many,TRBJ2-2,TGTGCCAGCAGCGCGGACACCATCACCGGGGAGCTGTTTTTT,CASSADTITGELFF
TRBV10-2,-,many,TRBJ1-2,TGCGCCAGCAGTGGGGACCGAGGGATATATGGCTACACCTTC,CASSGDRGIYGYTF
TRBV7-2,-,many,TRBJ1-3,TGTGCCAGCACCCAAGGAGGAAACACCATATATTTT,CASTQGGNTIYF
TRBV7-2,-,-,TRBJ1-3,TGTGCCAGCAGCCCAACAGGGCACTCTGGAAACACCATATATTTT,CASSPTGHSGNTIYF